The 20 T cell receptor beta chains listed next were all sequenced from one sample in a study of blood T cell repertoires in COVID-19. Some clones are missing from TCRdb's copy, which holds only in-frame ones; the method was immunoSEQ multiplex PCR. The top ten hold around 10% of the sample, which has hundreds of thousands of clones, 85% to 90% seen once. Material: peripheral blood. These receptors were obtained from a woman aged 30 to 39 with COVID-19, enrolled during active disease.

The chain joins TRBV28 to TRBJ2-7, with TRBD1 matching over 8 bases. With 6 bases clipped from V and 5 bases from J, the junction kept 6 bases outside the gene matches. Germline assignment: CDR1 MDHEN and CDR2 SYDVKM. The length of the CDR3 is 13 residues. The CDR3 loop is CASSDRGRHEQYF. The CDR3 nucleotides read TGTGCCAGCAGCGACAGGGGACGACACGAGCAGTACTTC.

This clone occurred a few times. CDR3 residues: CASSSRTEAFF. In nucleotides, the CDR3 is TGTGCCAGCAGCTCTAGGACTGAAGCTTTCTTT. The genes are TRBV7-2 and TRBJ1-1; D gene ambiguous. The V gene's germline CDR1 is SGHTA and CDR2 FQGNSA. The CDR3 sequence is 11 residues long. Trimming stripped 4 bases from V and 5 bases from J, with 5 bases between.

The chain couples TRBV5-4 to TRBJ1-1, with D possibly TRBD1 on 5 matching bases. This CDR3 is 13 amino acids long. Germline V gives CDR1 SGHNT, CDR2 YYREEE (reference sequence). With 5 bases removed from V and 4 bases from J, the gap between germline ends came to 12 bases. Here the CDR3 reads CASSQERGTEAFF. CDR3 DNA sequence: TGTGCCAGCAGTCAGGAAAGGGGCACTGAAGCTTTCTTT.

The chain is built from TRBV28 and TRBJ2-2; D unclear. CDR1 MDHEN and CDR2 SYDVKM come from the germline V gene. The V end was cut by 5 bases, the J end by 4 bases, with 11 bases between. This CDR3 is 14 amino acids long. In nucleotides, the CDR3 is TGTGCCAGCAGTCCCAATTGGAGCACCGGGGAGCTGTTTTTT. Encoded protein: CASSPNWSTGELFF.

The chain employs TRBV28 and TRBJ1-4; 7 bases are shared with TRBD1. CDR1 and CDR2 (germline): MDHEN, SYDVKM. The ends lost 6 bases at V and 4 bases at J; junction bases unmatched: 8. This CDR3 region has 15 residues. The CDR3 reads CASRETGTVNEKLFF. In nucleotides, the CDR3 is TGTGCCAGCAGGGAAACCGGGACAGTTAATGAAAAACTGTTTTTT.

The V call is TRBV24-1, the J call TRBJ1-2; 8 positions agree with TRBD1. Germline V gives CDR1 KGHDR, CDR2 SFDVKD. V lost 3 bases, J lost 4 bases, and 9 bases stayed unmatched. The CDR3 is 16 amino acids. CDR3 DNA sequence: TGTGCCACCAGTGATCCGGGCAGGGGGCGCAGCTATGGCTACACCTTC. This encodes CATSDPGRGRSYGYTF.

The gene calls are TRBV5-1 and TRBJ2-1; 10 bases are shared with TRBD2. The CDR3 runs 14 residues. V lost 10 bases to trimming and J lost 6 bases; unmatched junction nucleotides: 10. From germline, CDR1 is SGHRS and CDR2 YFSETQ. CDR3 DNA sequence: TGCGCCTCAAATCCGGGACTAGCGAGCAATGAGCAGTTCTTC. Translated, it gives CASNPGLASNEQFF.

The chain has TRBV28 and TRBJ2-5; 7 bases are a match to TRBD2. J lost 7 bases, V lost 6 bases, and 5 bases had no gene match. Germline values: CDR1 MDHEN, CDR2 SYDVKM. The CDR3 has 12 amino acids. The CDR3 bases are TGTGCCAGCAGCTGGACTAGTGGGACCCAGTACTTC. It codes for CASSWTSGTQYF.

Details on this clone: Additional DNA sequences in this sample encode the identical CDR3. The chain couples TRBV2 to TRBJ2-2; 10 bases agree with TRBD1. CDR3 length: 14 amino acids. Germline-derived CDR1 and CDR2 are SNHLY and FYNNEI. V trimming: 6 bases; J trimming: 4 bases; junction bases outside the gene matches: 2. The chain's CDR3 is CASRGQGSTGELFF. For the CDR3, the DNA is TGTGCCAGCAGGGGACAGGGGAGCACCGGGGAGCTGTTTTTT.

V usage is TRBV30 and J usage is TRBJ2-1, with a tentative D call TRBD1 (5 bases). CDR1 and CDR2 (germline): GTSNPN, SVGIG (reference sequence). The V gene lost 3 bases and the J gene lost 3 bases, with 12 bases spanning the gap. The CDR3 is made up of 14 amino acids. CDR3 in amino acids: CAWRGWGGYNEQFF. In DNA form, the CDR3 reads TGTGCCTGGAGGGGATGGGGCGGCTACAATGAGCAGTTCTTC.

This clone was seen only once. The chain employs TRBV5-6 and TRBJ1-2, with a tentative D call TRBD1 (6 bases). Germline CDR1 is SGHDT and CDR2 is YYEEEE. V was pared by 4 bases and J by 9 bases, with 16 bases between. There are 13 residues in the CDR3. CDR3 nucleotide sequence: TGTGCCAGCAGCCCTGGGCAGGGGTATCGCTACACCTTC. This encodes CASSPGQGYRYTF.

The rearrangement uses TRBV6-5 and TRBJ1-1, with 7 bases that match TRBD1. Germline trimming cut 2 bases from V and 4 bases from J; bases unmatched to any gene: 4. Germline assignment: CDR1 MNHEY and CDR2 SVGAGI. This CDR3 region has 14 residues. The CDR3 sequence is CASSYRGGSTEAFF. The CDR3 DNA reads as TGTGCCAGCAGTTACAGAGGGGGCAGCACTGAAGCTTTCTTT.

The chain carries TRBV6-5 and TRBJ1-2, with 10 bases identical to TRBD1. Germline CDR1 MNHEY, CDR2 SVGAGI. The J segment lost 4 bases and the V segment lost 6 bases, leaving 8 bases of the junction unmatched. The CDR3 spans 15 residues. The CDR3 region has the DNA TGTGCCAGCAGCCCCGGGACAGGGGTGATCTATGGCTACACCTTC. Translation gives CASSPGTGVIYGYTF.

J is TRBJ1-2 and V is TRBV18, with 7 bases lining up with TRBD1. V lost 5 bases to trimming and J lost 3 bases; unmatched junction nucleotides: 9. The germline gives CDR1 KGHSH, CDR2 LQKENI. The CDR3 extends over 15 amino acids. CDR3 sequence reads: CASSATGTVDYGYTF. The CDR3 DNA reads TGTGCCAGCTCAGCTACTGGGACAGTCGACTATGGCTACACCTTC.

The chain couples TRBV6-2 or TRBV6-3 to TRBJ1-1; D is unclear. The CDR3 has 14 amino acids. Trimming shortened V by 5 bases and J by 1 base, and 11 bases separated the two germline ends. Germline V gives CDR1 MNHEY, CDR2 SVGEGT. In DNA, the CDR3 is TGTGCCAGCAGTGTCTCCCTACGGAACACTGAAGCTTTCTTT. Translating it yields CASSVSLRNTEAFF.

This chain links TRBV6-2 or TRBV6-3 with TRBJ2-7; 7 bases are a match to TRBD2. Trimming removed 6 bases from V and 3 bases from J; junction bases left unmatched: 11. The CDR3 contains 15 residues. Germline CDR1 and CDR2: MNHEY and SVGEGT. Written as DNA, the CDR3 is TGTGCCAGCAGCCCTACCGGGACTACACGCTACGAGCAGTACTTC. Its translation is CASSPTGTTRYEQYF.

This clone was seen only a few times. V gene TRBV28 combines with J gene TRBJ1-2; 11 bases are a match to TRBD1. V shed 1 base and J 3 bases; nucleotides not matched to a gene: 4. The CDR3 totals 16 residues. Germline CDR1 MDHEN, CDR2 SYDVKM. This chain's CDR3 is CASSLLGTGGDYGYTF. DNA of the CDR3: TGTGCCAGCAGTTTATTAGGGACAGGGGGGGACTATGGCTACACCTTC.

This chain links TRBV2 with TRBJ2-1, with 8 bases fitting TRBD2. In germline, CDR1 is SNHLY, CDR2 FYNNEI. The CDR3 length is 14 residues. J was trimmed by 3 bases and V by 8 bases; bases with no gene match: 6. CDR3 sequence (DNA): TGTGCCAGCTGGCGTAGCGGGGACTACAATGAGCAGTTCTTC. This gives the protein CASWRSGDYNEQFF.

The CDR3 nucleotides read TGCAGCGGTAAGACGGAAGAGGGCGAAAAACTGTTTTTT. This sequence encodes CSGKTEEGEKLFF. The chain uses TRBV29-1 and TRBJ1-4; D gene unclear. V lost 7 bases, J lost 8 bases, and 17 bases lay in between. The germline V gene has CDR1 SQVTM and CDR2 ANQGSEA. This CDR3 is 13 amino acids long.

The V call is TRBV19, the J call TRBJ1-4, with 10 bases identical to TRBD1. Germline assignment: CDR1 LNHDA and CDR2 SQIVND (reference sequence). This CDR3 is built from 14 residues. V shed 6 bases and J 7 bases; nucleotides not matched to a gene: 5. The CDR3 nucleotides are TGTGCCAGTAGCGCGGGACAGGGGTTTGAAAAACTGTTTTTT. It encodes CASSAGQGFEKLFF.